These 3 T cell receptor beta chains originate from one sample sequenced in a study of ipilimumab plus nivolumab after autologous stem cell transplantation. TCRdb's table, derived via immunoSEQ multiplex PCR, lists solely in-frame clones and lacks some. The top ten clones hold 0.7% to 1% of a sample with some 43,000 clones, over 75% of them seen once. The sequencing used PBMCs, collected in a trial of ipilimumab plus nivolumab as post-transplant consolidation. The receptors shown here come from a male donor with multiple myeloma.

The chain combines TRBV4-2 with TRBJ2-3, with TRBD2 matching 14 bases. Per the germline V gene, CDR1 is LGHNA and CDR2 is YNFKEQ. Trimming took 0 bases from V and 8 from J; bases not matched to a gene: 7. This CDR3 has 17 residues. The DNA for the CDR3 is TGTGCCAGCAGCCAAGATCCCCCGGGACTAGCGGGAGTTACGCAGTATTTT. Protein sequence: CASSQDPPGLAGVTQYF.

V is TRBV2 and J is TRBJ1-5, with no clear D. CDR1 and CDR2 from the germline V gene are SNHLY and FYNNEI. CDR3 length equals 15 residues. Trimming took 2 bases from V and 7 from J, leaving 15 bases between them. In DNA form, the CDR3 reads TGTGCCAGCAGTGAATTATTTGGTGGGAGGCAGCCCCAGCATTTT. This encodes CASSELFGGRQPQHF. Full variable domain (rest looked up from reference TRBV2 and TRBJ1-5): EPEVTQTPSHQVTQMGQEVILRCVPISNHLYFYWYRQILGQKVEFLVSFYNNEISEKSEIFDDQFSVERPDGSNFTLKIRSTKLEDSAMYFCASSELFGGRQPQHFGDGTRLSIL.

CDR3 in amino acids: CASTAGDSSYEQYF. CDR3 coding DNA: TGTGCCAGCACAGCGGGGGACAGCTCCTACGAGCAGTACTTC. The V gene is TRBV6-5, the J gene TRBJ2-7, with D possibly matching TRBD2 (8 bases). The V and J ends lost 7 bases and 0 bases respectively, with 13 bases between them. Germline V lookup: CDR1 MNHEY, CDR2 SVGAGI. The CDR3 totals 14 residues.